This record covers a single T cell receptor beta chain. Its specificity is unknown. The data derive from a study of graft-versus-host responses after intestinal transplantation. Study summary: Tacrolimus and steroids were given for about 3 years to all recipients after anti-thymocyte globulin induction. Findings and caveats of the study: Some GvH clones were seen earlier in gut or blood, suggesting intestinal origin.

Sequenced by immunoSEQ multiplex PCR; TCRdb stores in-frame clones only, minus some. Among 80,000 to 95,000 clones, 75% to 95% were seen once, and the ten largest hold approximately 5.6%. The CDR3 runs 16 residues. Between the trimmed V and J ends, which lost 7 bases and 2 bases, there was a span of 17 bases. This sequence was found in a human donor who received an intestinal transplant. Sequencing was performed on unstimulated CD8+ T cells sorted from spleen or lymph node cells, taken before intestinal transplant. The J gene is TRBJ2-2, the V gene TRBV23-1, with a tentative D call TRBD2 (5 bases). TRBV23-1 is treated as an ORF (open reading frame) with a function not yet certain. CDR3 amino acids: CASNPDQRENTGELFF. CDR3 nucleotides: TGCGCCAGCAACCCCGATCAGAGGGAAAACACCGGGGAGCTGTTTTTT.